This T cell receptor (beta chain) was documented in a study of blood T cell repertoires in COVID-19. Study information: The origin of the acute and convalescent COVID-19 samples was the United States, Italy and Spain. The analysed material was cDNA or gDNA that came from T cells, B-cell-depleted T cells, or PBMCs.

This clone was observed once. V was trimmed by 4 bases and J by 1 base, leaving 10 bases between them. The CDR3 is 14 amino acids. Germline lookup yields CDR1 SNHLY and CDR2 FYNNEI. Methods used by the authors: Estimation of nucleated cell counts was performed using reference gene primer amplification. Sequenced by immunoSEQ multiplex PCR; TCRdb stores in-frame clones only, minus some. From that table come the V and J calls and clone size; the DNA was used to work out D and trimming. The sample has 200,000 to 250,000 clones, around 82% seen once. The rearrangement joins TRBV2 to TRBJ1-1, with D perhaps TRBD1 (6 bases). Specimen: peripheral blood. The TCR was taken from a young woman who had recovered from COVID-19. Here the CDR3 DNA reads TGTGCCAGCAGTGTACCAGGGGAGAACACTGAAGCTTTCTTT. Translating it yields CASSVPGENTEAFF.